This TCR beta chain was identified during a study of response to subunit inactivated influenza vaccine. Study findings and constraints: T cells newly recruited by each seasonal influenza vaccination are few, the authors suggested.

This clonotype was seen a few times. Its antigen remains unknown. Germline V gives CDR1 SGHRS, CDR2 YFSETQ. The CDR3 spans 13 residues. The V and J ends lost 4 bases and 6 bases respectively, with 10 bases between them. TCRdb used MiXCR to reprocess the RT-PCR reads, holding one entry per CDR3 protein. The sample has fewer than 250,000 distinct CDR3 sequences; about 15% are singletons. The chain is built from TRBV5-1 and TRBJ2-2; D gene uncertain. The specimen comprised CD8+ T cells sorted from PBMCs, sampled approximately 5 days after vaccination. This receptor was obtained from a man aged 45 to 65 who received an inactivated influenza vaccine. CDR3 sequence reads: CASSMYVSGELFF. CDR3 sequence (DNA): TGCGCCAGCAGCATGTATGTGTCCGGGGAGCTGTTTTTT.